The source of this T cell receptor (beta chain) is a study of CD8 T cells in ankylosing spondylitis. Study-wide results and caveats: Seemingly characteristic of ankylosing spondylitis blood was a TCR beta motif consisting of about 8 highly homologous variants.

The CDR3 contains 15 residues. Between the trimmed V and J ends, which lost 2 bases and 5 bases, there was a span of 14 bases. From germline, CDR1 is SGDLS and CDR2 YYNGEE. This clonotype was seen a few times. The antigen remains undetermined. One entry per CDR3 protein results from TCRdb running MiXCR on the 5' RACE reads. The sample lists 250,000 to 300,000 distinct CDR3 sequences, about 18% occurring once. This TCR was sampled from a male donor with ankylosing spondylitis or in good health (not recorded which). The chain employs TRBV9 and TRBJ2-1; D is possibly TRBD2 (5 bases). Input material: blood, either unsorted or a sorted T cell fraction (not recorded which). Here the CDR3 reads CASSVGGRLDNEQFF. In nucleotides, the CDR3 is TGTGCCAGCAGCGTCGGTGGGAGATTGGACAATGAGCAGTTCTTC.